This T cell receptor beta chain emerged from a study of shared clonotypes between healthy human individuals. Study summary: Each donor had three CD4 naive, three CD4 memory, two CD8 naive and one CD8 memory plate.

About this clone itself: Its antigen is not known.

This CDR3 region has 15 residues. The V and J ends lost 0 bases and 6 bases respectively, with 15 bases between them. CDR1 and CDR2 (germline): SGHNT, YYREEE (reference sequence). All the donors were Caucasian adults who lived in Nashville, Tennessee. This table comes from immunoSEQ multiplex PCR, and its TCRdb copy is limited to in-frame clones, with some not included. Of over a million clones listed, approximately 80% are singletons. Study results and limitations: Clonotype sharing across a handful of donors was observed for around 5.1% of naive CD4 clonotypes.

The receptor's source is a man aged 18 to 30 in good health. Some clones in this sample may be carry-over from other donors' samples. J is TRBJ1-2 and V is TRBV5-4, with D maybe TRBD1 (5 bases). Specimen: memory CD4+ T cells from PBMCs. Subset noted: CD45RA-negative fraction. The CDR3 DNA is TGTGCCAGCAGCTTGGATCATGAGGGGCTGGATGGCTACACCTTC. Its translation: CASSLDHEGLDGYTF.